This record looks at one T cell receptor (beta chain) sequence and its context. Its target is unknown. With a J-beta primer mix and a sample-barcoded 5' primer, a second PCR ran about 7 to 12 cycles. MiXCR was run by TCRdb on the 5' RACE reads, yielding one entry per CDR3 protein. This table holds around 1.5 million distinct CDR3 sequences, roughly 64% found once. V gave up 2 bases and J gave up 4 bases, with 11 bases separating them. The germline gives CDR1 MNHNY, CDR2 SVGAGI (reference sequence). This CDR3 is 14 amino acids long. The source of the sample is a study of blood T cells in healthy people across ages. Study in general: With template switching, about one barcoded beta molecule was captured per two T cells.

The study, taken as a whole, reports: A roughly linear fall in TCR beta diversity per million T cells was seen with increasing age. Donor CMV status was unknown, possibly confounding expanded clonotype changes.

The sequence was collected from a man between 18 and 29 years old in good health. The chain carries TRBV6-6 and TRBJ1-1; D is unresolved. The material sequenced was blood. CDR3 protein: CASSYDPLGTEAFF. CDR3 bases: TGTGCCAGCAGTTACGACCCTCTGGGCACTGAAGCTTTCTTT.